This T cell receptor beta chain was obtained from a study of blood T cell repertoires in COVID-19 (dated by TCRdb to 2018 to 2021). About the investigation overall: The collaborator samples originated in the United States, Italy and Spain and spanned the acute and convalescent phases of COVID-19. The material from the prospective study consisted of cDNA or gDNA derived from T cells, B-cell-depleted T cells, or PBMCs. The dataset comprised deeply sampled blood TCRbeta repertoires from subjects exposed to, actively infected with, or recovered from COVID-19. The repertoires were released in a freely available public database meant as a resource for research on the immune response to SARS-CoV-2. The samples were drawn from the first 160 participants of the ongoing ImmuneRACE study and from 950 to 1,500 subjects provided by 6 global collaborators. Nearly every sample came with metadata listing a de-identified subject ID, COVID-19 status, age in years and sex. Where HLA class I and class II types were available, the types were taken from metadata supplied by the sample provider, not from assay-based typing.

What the work shows at the level of the full study, not this receptor alone: The quantity of clinical and demographic metadata differed by source and by participant and was supplied without curation.

Participants in the prospective study were enrolled through a virtual design, were aged about 18 to 90 years, and lived in roughly 25 United States geographic areas. Cohort assignment in the prospective study relied on participant-reported clinical history from a screening survey and a study questionnaire. Recovered participants in ImmuneRACE Cohort 3 were defined by two consecutive negative NP/OP PCR tests, clearance by a healthcare professional, or resolution of symptoms. In the prospective study, whole blood, serum and a nasopharyngeal or oropharyngeal swab were collected from each participant by mobile phlebotomists. Participants in the prospective study had the option to provide additional blood draws and questionnaires over an approximately 2-month period. Before DNA extraction, prospective study blood samples were shipped either frozen or at room temperature. A word on this clone: No antigen is known for it. No much larger clone exists at a distance of one base, and base qualities are not known.

The germline V gene gives CDR1 as SGHVS and CDR2 as FQNEAQ. Spanning cysteine to phenylalanine, the CDR3 consists of 16 amino acids. Left in the record is the CDR3 DNA by itself, 48 bases read in frame from the first base. The V end loses 5 bases and the J end loses 6 bases, and a stretch of 17 bases separates them. TCRbeta CDR3 regions were amplified from genomic DNA using the immunoSEQ Assay, a bias-controlled multiplex PCR. The original pipeline was this. Within the assay, amplification of reference gene primers was used to estimate how many nucleated cells each sample contained. Sequence reads were collapsed and filtered to measure the absolute abundance of every unique TCRbeta CDR3 rearrangement. For each sample, productive Simpson clonality was calculated by taking the square root of Simpson's diversity index across productive rearrangements. In TCRdb, the immuneACCESS table is reduced to in-frame sequences with V and J assigned. These tables do not hold every clone; where another copy was compared, an unresolved V gene accounts for under half, and the others remain unexplained. V and J calls plus clone size are reproduced from that table; the DNA served to infer D and trimming. The sample table contains around 260,000 clones; only one count was recorded for roughly 85% of them. The ten largest clones represent 4.3% of the sample.

Material: PBMCs or T cells enriched from blood (not recorded which). In this chain, TRBV7-8 is recombined with TRBJ2-6, with TRBD1 perhaps the D gene, on 6 matching bases. The TCR comes from a woman aged 25 to 39 who had recovered from COVID-19. The DNA is TGTGCCAGCAGCCCTTCAGGGGCAGATACGGCCAACGTCCTGACTTTC. This gives the protein CASSPSGADTANVLTF.